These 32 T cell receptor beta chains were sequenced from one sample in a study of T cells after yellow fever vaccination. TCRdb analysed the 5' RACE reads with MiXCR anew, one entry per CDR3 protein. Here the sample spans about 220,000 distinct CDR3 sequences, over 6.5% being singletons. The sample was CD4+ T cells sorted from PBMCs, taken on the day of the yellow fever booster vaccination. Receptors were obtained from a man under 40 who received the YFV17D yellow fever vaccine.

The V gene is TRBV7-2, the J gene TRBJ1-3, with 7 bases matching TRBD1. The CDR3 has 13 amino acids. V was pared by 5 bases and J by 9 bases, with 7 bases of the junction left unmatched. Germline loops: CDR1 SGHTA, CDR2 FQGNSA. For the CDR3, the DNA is TGTGCCAGCAGCCCGAGACAGGGCGGCACCATATATTTT. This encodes CASSPRQGGTIYF. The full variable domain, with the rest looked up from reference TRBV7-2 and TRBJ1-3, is GAGVSQSPSNKVTEKGKDVELRCDPISGHTALYWYRQSLGQGLEFLIYFQGNSAPDKSGLPSDRFSAERTGGSVSTLTIQRTQQEDSAVYLCASSPRQGGTIYFGEGSWLTVV.

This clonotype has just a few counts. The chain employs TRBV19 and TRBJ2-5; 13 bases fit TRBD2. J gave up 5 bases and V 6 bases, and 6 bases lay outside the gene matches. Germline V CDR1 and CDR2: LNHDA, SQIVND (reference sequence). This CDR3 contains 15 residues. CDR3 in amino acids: CASRQGLAGSETQYF. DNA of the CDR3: TGTGCCAGTAGGCAGGGACTAGCGGGATCGGAGACCCAGTACTTC.

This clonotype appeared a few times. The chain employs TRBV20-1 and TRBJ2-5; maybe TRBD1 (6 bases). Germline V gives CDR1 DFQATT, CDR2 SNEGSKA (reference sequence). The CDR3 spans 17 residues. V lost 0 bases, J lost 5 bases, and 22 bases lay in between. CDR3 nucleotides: TGCAGTGCTAGAGATCGGCGGACGGGACAAATATTGGAGACCCAGTACTTC. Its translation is CSARDRRTGQILETQYF.

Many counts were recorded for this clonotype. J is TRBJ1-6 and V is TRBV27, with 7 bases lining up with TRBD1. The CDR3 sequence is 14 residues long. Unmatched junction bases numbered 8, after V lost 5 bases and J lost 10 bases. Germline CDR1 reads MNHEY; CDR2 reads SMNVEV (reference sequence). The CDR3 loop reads CASSRDSGNSPLHF. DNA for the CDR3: TGTGCCAGCAGTCGGGACAGTGGAAACTCACCCCTCCACTTT.

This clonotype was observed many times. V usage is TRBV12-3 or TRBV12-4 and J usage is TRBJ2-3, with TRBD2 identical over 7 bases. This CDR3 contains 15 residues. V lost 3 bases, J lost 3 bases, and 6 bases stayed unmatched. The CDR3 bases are TGTGCCAGCAGTTTTAGGCAGGGAGGGACAGATACGCAGTATTTT. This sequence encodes CASSFRQGGTDTQYF.

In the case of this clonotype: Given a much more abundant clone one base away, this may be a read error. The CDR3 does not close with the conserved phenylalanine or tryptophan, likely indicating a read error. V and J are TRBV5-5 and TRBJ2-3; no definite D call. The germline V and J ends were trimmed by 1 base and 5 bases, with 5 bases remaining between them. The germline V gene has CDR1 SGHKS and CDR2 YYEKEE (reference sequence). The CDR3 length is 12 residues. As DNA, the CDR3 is TGTGCCAGCAGCTTGCCGCGAGATACGCAGTATTAT. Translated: CASSLPRDTQYY.

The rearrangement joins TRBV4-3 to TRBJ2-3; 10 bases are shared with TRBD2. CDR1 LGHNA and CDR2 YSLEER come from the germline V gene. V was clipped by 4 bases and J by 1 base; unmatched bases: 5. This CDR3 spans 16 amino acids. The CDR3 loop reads CASSPQLAGRTDTQYF. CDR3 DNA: TGCGCCAGCAGCCCCCAACTAGCGGGGCGCACAGATACGCAGTATTTT.

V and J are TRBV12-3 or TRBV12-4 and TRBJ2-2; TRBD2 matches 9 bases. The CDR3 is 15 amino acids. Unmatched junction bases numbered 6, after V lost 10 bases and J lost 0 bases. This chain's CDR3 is CATIIAGANTGELFF. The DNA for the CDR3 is TGTGCCACCATCATAGCGGGAGCGAACACCGGGGAGCTGTTTTTT.

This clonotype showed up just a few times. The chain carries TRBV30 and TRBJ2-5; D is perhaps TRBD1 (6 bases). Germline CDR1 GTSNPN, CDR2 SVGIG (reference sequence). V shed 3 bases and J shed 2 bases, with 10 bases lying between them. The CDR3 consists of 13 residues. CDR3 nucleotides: TGTGCCTGGAGCGGACAGATTCAAGAGACCCAGTACTTC. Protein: CAWSGQIQETQYF.

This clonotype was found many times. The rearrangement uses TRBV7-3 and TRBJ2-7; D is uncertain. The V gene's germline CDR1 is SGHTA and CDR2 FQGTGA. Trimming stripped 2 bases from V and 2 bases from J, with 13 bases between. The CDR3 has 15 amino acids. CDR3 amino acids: CASSLDGRTTYEQYF. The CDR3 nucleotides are TGTGCCAGCAGCTTAGACGGACGAACTACCTACGAGCAGTACTTC.

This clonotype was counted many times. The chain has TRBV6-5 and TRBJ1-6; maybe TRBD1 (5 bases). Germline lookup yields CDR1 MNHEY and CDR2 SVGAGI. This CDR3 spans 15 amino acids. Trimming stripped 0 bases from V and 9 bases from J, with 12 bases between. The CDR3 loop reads CASSYSGQGGSPLHF. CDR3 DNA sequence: TGTGCCAGCAGTTACTCAGGGCAGGGTGGTTCACCCCTCCACTTT.

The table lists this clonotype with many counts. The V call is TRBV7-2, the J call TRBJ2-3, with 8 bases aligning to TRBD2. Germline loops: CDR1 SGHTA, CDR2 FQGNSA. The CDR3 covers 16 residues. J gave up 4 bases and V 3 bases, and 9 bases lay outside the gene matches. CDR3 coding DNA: TGTGCCAGCAGCTTCTCTTCGGGAGGGCTACCAGATACGCAGTATTTT. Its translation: CASSFSSGGLPDTQYF.

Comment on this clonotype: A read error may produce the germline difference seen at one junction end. The CDR3 DNA reads TGCACCAGCAGCTCGGGGGTTGAGGTCCACGAGCAGTACTTC. Translating gives CTSSSGVEVHEQYF. V usage is TRBV5-1 and J usage is TRBJ2-7; D is perhaps TRBD2 (6 bases). Germline V lookup: CDR1 SGHRS, CDR2 YFSETQ. The CDR3 is 14 residues long.

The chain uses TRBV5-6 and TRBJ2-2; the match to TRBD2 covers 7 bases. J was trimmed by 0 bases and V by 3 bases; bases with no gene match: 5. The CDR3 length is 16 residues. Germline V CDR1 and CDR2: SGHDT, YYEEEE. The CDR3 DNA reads TGTGCCAGCAGCTGGGGGGGGACCACGAACACCGGGGAGCTGTTTTTT. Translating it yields CASSWGGTTNTGELFF.

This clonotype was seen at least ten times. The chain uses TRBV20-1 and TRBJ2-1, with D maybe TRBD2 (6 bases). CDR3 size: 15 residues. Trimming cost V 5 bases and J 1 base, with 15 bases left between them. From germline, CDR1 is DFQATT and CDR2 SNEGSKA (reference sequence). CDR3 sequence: CSAHLLAQSYNEQFF. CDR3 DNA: TGCAGTGCTCACCTTCTAGCGCAATCCTACAATGAGCAGTTCTTC.

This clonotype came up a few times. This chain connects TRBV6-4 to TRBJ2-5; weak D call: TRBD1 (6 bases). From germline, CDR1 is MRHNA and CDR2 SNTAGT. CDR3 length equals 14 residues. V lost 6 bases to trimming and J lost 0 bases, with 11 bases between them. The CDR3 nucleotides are TGTGCCAGCAGACCGGGACATTACCAAGAGACCCAGTACTTC. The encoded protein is CASRPGHYQETQYF.

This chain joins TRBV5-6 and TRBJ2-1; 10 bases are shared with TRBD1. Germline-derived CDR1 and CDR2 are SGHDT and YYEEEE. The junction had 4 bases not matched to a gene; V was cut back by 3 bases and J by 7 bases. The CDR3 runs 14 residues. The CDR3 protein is CASSYPGQGNEQFF. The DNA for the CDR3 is TGTGCCAGCAGCTACCCGGGACAGGGGAATGAGCAGTTCTTC.

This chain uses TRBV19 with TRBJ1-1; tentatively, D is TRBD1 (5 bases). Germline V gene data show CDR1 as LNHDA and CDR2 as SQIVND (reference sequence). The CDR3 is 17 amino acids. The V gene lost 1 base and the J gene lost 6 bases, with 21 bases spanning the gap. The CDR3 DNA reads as TGTGCCAGTAGTATAGCCCCCCGGGGGAGGAGGGCCGCTGAAGCTTTCTTT. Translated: CASSIAPRGRRAAEAFF.

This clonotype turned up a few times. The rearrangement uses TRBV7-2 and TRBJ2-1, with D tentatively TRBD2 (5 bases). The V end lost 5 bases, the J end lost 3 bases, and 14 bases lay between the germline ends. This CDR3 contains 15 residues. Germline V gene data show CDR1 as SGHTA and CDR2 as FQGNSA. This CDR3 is CASSERGPHYNEQFF. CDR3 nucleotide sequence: TGTGCCAGCAGCGAACGAGGGCCCCACTACAATGAGCAGTTCTTC.

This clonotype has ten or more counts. In nucleotides, the CDR3 is TGTGCCAGCAGCTTGGCCAAGGGCGAGACCCTCAACACCGGGGAGCTGTTTTTT. Translation: CASSLAKGETLNTGELFF. J is TRBJ2-2 and V is TRBV5-5; D not certain. Trimming pared 0 bases from V and 2 bases from J, leaving 17 bases between. The CDR3 consists of 18 residues. Germline assignment: CDR1 SGHKS and CDR2 YYEKEE (reference sequence).

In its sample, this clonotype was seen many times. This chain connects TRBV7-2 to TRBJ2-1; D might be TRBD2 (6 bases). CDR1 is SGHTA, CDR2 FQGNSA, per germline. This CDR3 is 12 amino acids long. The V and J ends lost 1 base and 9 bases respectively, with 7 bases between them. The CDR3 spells CASSLVEGEQFF. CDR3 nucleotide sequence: TGTGCCAGCAGCTTAGTGGAGGGTGAGCAGTTCTTC.

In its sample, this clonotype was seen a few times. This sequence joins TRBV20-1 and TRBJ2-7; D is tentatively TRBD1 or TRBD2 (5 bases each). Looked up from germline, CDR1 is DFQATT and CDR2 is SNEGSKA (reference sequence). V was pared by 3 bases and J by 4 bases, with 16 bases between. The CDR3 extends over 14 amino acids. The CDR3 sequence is CSASARDRLYEQYF. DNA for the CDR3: TGCAGTGCTAGCGCCCGGGACCGACTTTACGAGCAGTACTTC.

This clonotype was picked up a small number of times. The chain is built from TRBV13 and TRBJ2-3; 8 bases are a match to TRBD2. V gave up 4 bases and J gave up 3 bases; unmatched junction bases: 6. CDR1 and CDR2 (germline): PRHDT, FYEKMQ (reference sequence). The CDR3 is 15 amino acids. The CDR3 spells CASSSPGLETDTQYF. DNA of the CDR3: TGTGCCAGCAGCTCGCCGGGACTAGAGACAGATACGCAGTATTTT.

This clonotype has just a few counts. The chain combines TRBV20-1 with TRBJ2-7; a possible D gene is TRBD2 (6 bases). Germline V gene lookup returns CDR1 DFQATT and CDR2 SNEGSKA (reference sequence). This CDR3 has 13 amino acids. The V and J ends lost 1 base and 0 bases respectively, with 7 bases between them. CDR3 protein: CSARVGSSYEQYF. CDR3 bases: TGCAGTGCTAGAGTCGGGAGCTCCTACGAGCAGTACTTC.

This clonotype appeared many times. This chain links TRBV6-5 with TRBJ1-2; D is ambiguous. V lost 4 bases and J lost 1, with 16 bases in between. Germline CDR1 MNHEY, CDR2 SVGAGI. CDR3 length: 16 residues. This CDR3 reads CASSSLTPAVNYGYTF. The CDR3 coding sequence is TGTGCCAGCAGTTCTCTAACCCCCGCGGTTAACTATGGCTACACCTTC.

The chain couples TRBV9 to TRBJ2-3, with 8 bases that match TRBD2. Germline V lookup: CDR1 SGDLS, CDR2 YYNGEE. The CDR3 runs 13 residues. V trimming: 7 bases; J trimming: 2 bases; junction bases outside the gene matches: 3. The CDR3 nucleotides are TGTGCCAGCCGCGGGGGGTTCACAGATACGCAGTATTTT. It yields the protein CASRGGFTDTQYF.

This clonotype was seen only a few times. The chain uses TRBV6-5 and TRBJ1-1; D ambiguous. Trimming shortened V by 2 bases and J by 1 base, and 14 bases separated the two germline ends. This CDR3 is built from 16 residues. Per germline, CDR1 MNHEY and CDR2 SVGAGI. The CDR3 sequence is CASSYRGGIGNTEAFF. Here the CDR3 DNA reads TGTGCCAGCAGTTACAGAGGCGGAATTGGGAACACTGAAGCTTTCTTT.

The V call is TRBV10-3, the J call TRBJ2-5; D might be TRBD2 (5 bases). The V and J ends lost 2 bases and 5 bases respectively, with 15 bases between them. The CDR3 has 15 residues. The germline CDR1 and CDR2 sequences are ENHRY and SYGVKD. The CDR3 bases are TGTGCCATCAGTGAGGTACTAGTGGCTGGGGAGACCCAGTACTTC. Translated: CAISEVLVAGETQYF.

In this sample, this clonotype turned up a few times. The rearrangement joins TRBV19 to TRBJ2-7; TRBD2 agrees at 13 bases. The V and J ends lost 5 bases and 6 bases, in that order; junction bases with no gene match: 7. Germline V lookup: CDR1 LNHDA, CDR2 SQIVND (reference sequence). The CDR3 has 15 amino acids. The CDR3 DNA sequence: TGTGCCAGTAGTGCGGGACTAGCGGGAATCGTCGAGCAGTACTTC. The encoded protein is CASSAGLAGIVEQYF.

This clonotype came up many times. The DNA of the CDR3 is TGTGCCAGCCTTGGTGGGACTAGCGGGAGTAAGGATACGCAGTATTTT. It codes for CASLGGTSGSKDTQYF. The J gene is TRBJ2-3, the V gene TRBV25-1; 14 bases map to TRBD2. The junction had 10 bases not matched to a gene; V was cut back by 8 bases and J by 6 bases. This CDR3 region has 16 residues. Germline V gene sequence: CDR1 MGHDK, CDR2 SYGVNS.

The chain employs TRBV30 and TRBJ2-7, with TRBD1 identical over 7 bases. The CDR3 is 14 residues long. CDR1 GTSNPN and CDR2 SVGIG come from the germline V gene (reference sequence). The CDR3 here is CAFRPTPGGREQYF. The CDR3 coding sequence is TGTGCTTTTCGCCCAACCCCAGGGGGTCGCGAGCAGTACTTC.

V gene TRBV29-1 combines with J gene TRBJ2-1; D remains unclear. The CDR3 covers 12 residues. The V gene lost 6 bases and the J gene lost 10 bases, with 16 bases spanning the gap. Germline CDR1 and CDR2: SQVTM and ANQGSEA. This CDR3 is CSVLEVKWEQFF. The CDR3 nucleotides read TGCAGCGTCCTCGAGGTTAAATGGGAGCAGTTCTTC.